The T cell receptor (beta chain) described here comes from a study of blood T cell repertoires in COVID-19. Across the study: Samples taken during acute and convalescent COVID-19 were collected in the United States, Italy and Spain. Sources were T cells, B-cell-depleted T cells, or PBMCs; the material itself was cDNA or gDNA.

Produced via immunoSEQ multiplex PCR; TCRdb's table is partial and in-frame only. The sample records 350,000 to 450,000 clones, 85% being singletons. Per germline, CDR1 SGHRS and CDR2 YFSETQ. CDR3 length: 16 amino acids. Trimming at V came to 0 bases and at J to 1 base, leaving 5 bases not matched to a gene. The sequenced material came from peripheral blood. This sequence was found in a woman under 30 with acute or convalescent COVID-19. The chain couples TRBV5-1 to TRBJ1-1, with TRBD1 matching 8 bases. CDR3 protein: CASSLAAGGSNTEAFF. In nucleotides, the CDR3 is TGCGCCAGCAGCTTGGCCGCAGGGGGCTCGAACACTGAAGCTTTCTTT.